This T cell receptor (beta chain) was documented in a study of T cell responses to AZD1222 COVID-19 vaccine. TCRdb's table, derived via immunoSEQ multiplex PCR, lists solely in-frame clones and lacks some. The table records around 200,000 clones, roughly 90% of them present only once. Study findings and constraints: Repertoire sampling occurred only after the peak T cell response. Across the whole spike, CD4 TCRs peaked at regions 160-218 and 743-854.

V dropped 6 bases and J dropped 2 bases, with 16 bases sitting between them. The CDR3 length is 15 residues. Germline CDR1 LNHDA, CDR2 SQIVND (reference sequence). To note about this clone: Its matching antigen is unknown.

The chain combines TRBV19 with TRBJ2-5; D unclear. This clonotype was sampled from an adult in good health. This sample comprised peripheral blood, obtained on day 0 of AZD1222 vaccination. CDR3 sequence (DNA): TGTGCCAGTAGACCCTCCTGGTCGGCGCAAGAGACCCAGTACTTC. Protein sequence: CASRPSWSAQETQYF.